This T cell receptor beta chain was recorded in a study of T cells in Graves' hyperthyroidism and ophthalmopathy. RNA transcripts yielded amplified TCR beta CDR3 regions. An initial round of RT-PCR targeting the TCR CDR3 relied on the HTBI primer set. TCRdb processed the multiplex PCR reads anew with MiXCR; each CDR3 protein has one entry. Here the sample spans roughly 290,000 distinct CDR3 sequences, less than 15% being singletons. Looked up from germline, CDR1 is ENHRY and CDR2 is SYGVKD. The CDR3 extends over 14 amino acids. V lost 3 bases, J lost 1 base, and 9 bases lay in between. This clonotype was detected ten times or more.

The J gene is TRBJ1-1, the V gene TRBV10-3; maybe TRBD1 (6 bases). This sequence was found in a young woman with Graves' hyperthyroidism that later progressed to Graves' ophthalmopathy. The source material was blood. For the CDR3, the DNA is TGTGCCATCAGTGACCAGGGGAAGAACACTGAAGCTTTCTTT. This codes for CAISDQGKNTEAFF.